This TCR beta chain was documented in a study of cytomegalovirus exposure and HLA in healthy donors. The PCR was carried out with 60 Vbeta primers and 13 Jbeta primers. TCRdb's table, derived via immunoSEQ multiplex PCR, lists solely in-frame clones and lacks some. This sample has under 70,000 clones; approximately 67% occur once, and the top ten carry just over 2%. Notes on this clone: Its target is unknown.

Findings and caveats of the study: There was a cluster of highly shared sequence variants that was likely a sequencing artifact.

The origin of this receptor is a young woman in good health and CMV-seronegative. The sample consisted of PBMCs.

This CDR3 reads CAAGGTGEKLFF. CDR3 DNA sequence: TGTGCCGCCGGCGGGACTGGTGAAAAACTGTTTTTT. The rearrangement joins TRBV6-5 to TRBJ1-4; D is perhaps TRBD1 (5 bases). The V end lost 11 bases, the J end lost 7 bases, and 14 bases lay between the germline ends. Germline V gene data show CDR1 as MNHEY and CDR2 as SVGAGI. CDR3 length equals 12 residues.